The next 7 T cell receptor beta chains were all read from a single sample in a study of T-cell reconstitution after alpha-beta-depleted transplantation in children. Preparation of the TCRbeta library used unique molecular identifiers. TCRdb recomputed calls from the PCR reads with MiXCR, one row per CDR3 protein. The sample holds hundreds of thousands of distinct CDR3 sequences, about an eighth seen once. Sample: PBMCs, taken before TCRalphabeta/CD19-depleted stem cell transplant. Receptors originate from a girl aged 2 to 10 with congenital amegakaryocytic thrombocytopenia, due to receive a stem cell transplant.

Worth noting for this clonotype: With a much larger clone just one base away, this may be a read error. The chain is built from TRBV12-3 or TRBV12-4 and TRBJ1-1, with D maybe TRBD1 (5 bases). The V end lost 6 bases, the J end lost 4 bases, and 18 bases lay between the germline ends. CDR3 length equals 15 residues. The CDR3 is CASSLGPPLGTEAFF. The CDR3 DNA follows: TGTGCCAGCAGCCTGGGGCCCCCTTTGGGCACTGAAGCTTTCTTT.

This clonotype has a count of ten or more. This sequence joins TRBV20-1 and TRBJ2-1; no reliable D call. V was cut by 2 bases and J by 1 base, with 9 bases left in between. Germline CDR1 and CDR2: DFQATT and SNEGSKA (reference sequence). This CDR3 spans 14 amino acids. The CDR3 region is CSARPGVSYNEQFF. CDR3 bases: TGCAGTGCTAGACCGGGCGTATCCTACAATGAGCAGTTCTTC.

This clonotype was recorded at least ten times. The chain uses TRBV10-3 and TRBJ2-1, with 7 nucleotides matching TRBD2. J gave up 8 bases and V 8 bases, and 6 bases lay outside the gene matches. Germline V gives CDR1 ENHRY, CDR2 SYGVKD. This CDR3 has 12 amino acids. CDR3 DNA sequence: TGTGCCATCGCGGGAGACGGGGATGAGCAGTTCTTC. Translated: CAIAGDGDEQFF.

At least ten counts were recorded for this clonotype. Here the CDR3 DNA reads TGCAGTGCTAGAGAGGGGGTCCTTCTAGGCTACAATGAGCAGTTCTTC. Translating gives CSAREGVLLGYNEQFF. J is TRBJ2-1 and V is TRBV20-1; tentatively, D is TRBD1 or TRBD2 (5 bases each). V lost 0 bases and J 3 bases, leaving 15 bases between the germline ends. The CDR3 consists of 16 residues. The V gene's germline CDR1 is DFQATT and CDR2 SNEGSKA (reference sequence).

In this sample, this clonotype turned up many times. The V call is TRBV20-1, the J call TRBJ2-7; 12 bases agree with TRBD2. Germline V lookup: CDR1 DFQATT, CDR2 SNEGSKA (reference sequence). After removal of 3 bases from V and 4 bases from J, the junction contained 10 bases not matched to a gene. This CDR3 has 16 amino acids. The chain's CDR3 is CSARGLAGPFLYEQYF. CDR3 bases: TGCAGTGCTAGGGGACTAGCGGGCCCTTTTTTGTACGAGCAGTACTTC.

This clonotype was observed a handful of times. J is TRBJ2-7 and V is TRBV20-1; D not resolved. V lost 3 bases and J lost 1, with 13 bases in between. The germline gives CDR1 DFQATT, CDR2 SNEGSKA (reference sequence). The CDR3 extends over 14 amino acids. The CDR3 DNA reads as TGCAGTGCTAGTTCGCGTCAGGTATCCTACGAGCAGTACTTC. It codes for CSASSRQVSYEQYF.

The chain combines TRBV20-1 with TRBJ1-1; D unclear. Trimming pared 3 bases from V and 1 base from J, leaving 12 bases between. CDR3 size: 14 residues. CDR1 and CDR2 (germline): DFQATT, SNEGSKA (reference sequence). The CDR3 sequence is CSASTWGGNTEAFF. CDR3 in DNA: TGCAGTGCTAGTACTTGGGGAGGGAACACTGAAGCTTTCTTT.